This T cell receptor beta chain came from a study of blood T cell repertoires in COVID-19. About the research overall: Sites across the United States, Italy and Spain contributed samples from acute and convalescent COVID-19. T cells, B-cell-depleted T cells, or PBMCs provided the cDNA or gDNA that served as material.

This clone was detected once. Trimming left V 3 bases short and J 5 bases short, with 12 bases between. CDR3 length equals 13 residues. Original analysis: The assay estimated nucleated cells by amplifying reference gene primers. Assay used: immunoSEQ multiplex PCR; TCRdb lists only in-frame clones, some missing. The V and J calls and clone size come from that table; D and trimming were worked out from the DNA. Of 200,000 to 250,000 clones in the sample, roughly 80% were seen once. This receptor was obtained from a woman aged 80 or older with acute or convalescent COVID-19. Sequencing was done on a sample of peripheral blood. The chain uses TRBV5-3 and TRBJ2-7, with unresolved D. TRBV5-3 is flagged as an ORF with uncertain function. In DNA, the CDR3 is TGTGCCAGAAGCTGGCGGTTTGACGACGAGCAGTACTTC. It specifies CARSWRFDDEQYF.